This T cell receptor beta chain was documented in a study of T cells in Graves' hyperthyroidism and ophthalmopathy. Broader study findings: Ophthalmopathy was distinguished from stable hyperthyroidism by 13 V-J signatures. Among thyroid clonotypes expanded above 0.001, most also appeared in blood.

Germline V lookup: CDR1 SGHRS, CDR2 YFSETQ. The CDR3 sequence is 14 residues long. V trimming: 4 bases; J trimming: 2 bases; junction bases outside the gene matches: 2. This clonotype was counted a few times. The antigen is not known. Exclusion criteria comprised uncontrolled infection, other autoimmune disease, pregnancy or lactation. Clinicians diagnosed patients from clinical symptoms, serum thyroxine and TRAb, thyroid ultrasound and orbital computed tomography. TCR beta CDR3 regions were amplified from RNA. First-round RT-PCR targeting the TCR CDR3 was performed with the HTBI primer set. TCRdb ran MiXCR on the multiplex PCR reads and lists one entry per CDR3 protein. The sample carries roughly 500,000 distinct CDR3 sequences, roughly 50% recorded once.

V is TRBV5-1 and J is TRBJ1-3, with 8 positions matching TRBD1. Sequenced: peripheral blood or thyroid tissue (not recorded which). The source of this sequence is an adult woman with Graves' disease, either hyperthyroidism or ophthalmopathy (not recorded which). The CDR3 region is CASSQQGAGNTIYF. The CDR3 DNA reads TGCGCCAGCAGCCAACAGGGGGCTGGAAACACCATATATTTT.